A single sample gave rise to the 25 T cell receptor beta chains below, sequenced in a study of blood T cells in healthy people across ages. Primed by a sample-barcoded 5' primer and a J-beta primer mix, a second PCR proceeded for 7 to 11 cycles. TCRdb re-derived calls from the 5' RACE reads in MiXCR, one entry per CDR3 protein. The sample holds fewer than 800,000 distinct CDR3 sequences; approximately 21% are singletons and the top ten take 3.6%. The sample was blood. The source of these receptors is a man aged 65-85 years in good health.

This clonotype was seen a handful of times. The chain is built from TRBV2 and TRBJ2-2; 8 bases match TRBD1. Germline V gene data show CDR1 as SNHLY and CDR2 as FYNNEI. The CDR3 is made up of 14 amino acids. J gave up 1 base and V 11 bases, and 6 bases lay outside the gene matches. CDR3 residues: CAEGQGLNTGELFF. DNA of the CDR3: TGTGCCGAAGGACAGGGCCTGAACACCGGGGAGCTGTTTTTT.

This clonotype appeared a few times. This chain links TRBV5-1 with TRBJ2-1, with D possibly TRBD1 on 5 matching bases. CDR3 length: 16 amino acids. Germline lookup yields CDR1 SGHRS and CDR2 YFSETQ. Trimming shortened V by 1 base and J by 5 bases, and 16 bases separated the two germline ends. The CDR3 loop reads CASSLPGNEPNNEQFF. In DNA, the CDR3 is TGCGCCAGCAGCTTGCCAGGGAATGAACCAAACAATGAGCAGTTCTTC.

CDR3 nucleotide sequence: TGCGCCAGCAGCTTGGCTTCGGGAGTGTTAGACGAGCAGTACTTC. This sequence encodes CASSLASGVLDEQYF. The chain is built from TRBV5-1 and TRBJ2-7; possible D gene TRBD2, 6 bases. Trimming shortened V by 0 bases and J by 5 bases, and 15 bases separated the two germline ends. Germline CDR1 is SGHRS and CDR2 is YFSETQ. CDR3 size: 15 residues.

This clonotype was seen a few times. The chain uses TRBV24-1 and TRBJ2-4, with D perhaps matching TRBD1 or TRBD2 (5 bases each). Per germline, CDR1 KGHDR and CDR2 SFDVKD. The CDR3 totals 15 residues. Trimming stripped 4 bases from V and 1 base from J, with 10 bases between. The CDR3 loop is CATSDSRDAKNIQYF. The CDR3, as DNA: TGTGCCACCAGTGACTCCAGGGACGCCAAAAACATTCAGTACTTC.

CDR3 in DNA: TGTGCCAGCAGTTTTTCAGGGACGGATTGGGGCTACACCTTC. Protein: CASSFSGTDWGYTF. The rearrangement uses TRBV6-1 and TRBJ1-2, with D tentatively TRBD1 (5 bases). Germline values: CDR1 MNHNS, CDR2 SASEGT. This CDR3 contains 14 residues. The germline V and J ends were trimmed by 5 bases and 8 bases, with 18 bases remaining between them.

As to this clonotype: No conserved phenylalanine or tryptophan ends this CDR3, so it is likely a read error. This chain connects TRBV30 to TRBJ2-7, with 9 bases that match TRBD2. The CDR3 covers 13 residues. Germline V gives CDR1 GTSNPN, CDR2 SVGIG (reference sequence). V lost 4 bases to trimming and J lost 2 bases; unmatched junction nucleotides: 3. The CDR3 region has the DNA TGTGCCTGGACGGCGGGAGGGCCCTACGAGCAGTACCTC. Residues: CAWTAGGPYEQYL.

The V gene is TRBV12-3 or TRBV12-4, the J gene TRBJ1-5, with a weak D call TRBD1 (5 bases). V was cut by 5 bases and J by 5 bases, with 16 bases left in between. The CDR3 sequence is 15 residues long. Here the CDR3 DNA reads TGTGCCAGCAGTCCCTCCGCAGGGAGGTATCAGCCCCAGCATTTT. Translating it yields CASSPSAGRYQPQHF.

V usage is TRBV12-3 or TRBV12-4 and J usage is TRBJ1-4; D not certain. The CDR3 runs 13 residues. Trimming cost V 3 bases and J 7 bases, with 9 bases left between them. CDR3 bases: TGTGCCAGCAGTTTCGACTGGGTTGAAAAACTGTTTTTT. Its translation: CASSFDWVEKLFF.

The sample holds many counts of this clonotype. The chain combines TRBV10-3 with TRBJ2-5; no clear D. Between the trimmed V and J ends, which lost 0 bases and 2 bases, there was a span of 7 bases. This CDR3 has 14 amino acids. The germline gives CDR1 ENHRY, CDR2 SYGVKD. The CDR3 loop is CAISESGSQETQYF. In nucleotides, the CDR3 is TGTGCCATCAGTGAGTCGGGTTCGCAAGAGACCCAGTACTTC.

This clonotype was counted a few times. One end of the junction is discordant with germline, which a read error may explain. This rearrangement joins TRBV10-3 to TRBJ1-2; D perhaps matches TRBD1 (5 bases). Germline V gene sequence: CDR1 ENHRY, CDR2 SYGVKD. The CDR3 loop spans 15 amino acids. The CDR3 reads CAITINPGTNYGYTF. Written as DNA, the CDR3 is TGTGCCATCACAATCAACCCCGGGACTAACTACGGCTACACCTTC.

About this clonotype: One base away lies a much larger clone, so this may be a sequencing read error. The chain is built from TRBV10-3 and TRBJ2-5; 12 bases agree with TRBD2. CDR1 is ENHRY, CDR2 SYGVKD, per germline. The V and J ends lost 0 bases and 4 bases, in that order; junction bases with no gene match: 0. The CDR3 loop spans 15 amino acids. CDR3 sequence reads: CAISESGLAGETQYF. The CDR3 DNA is TGTGCCATCAGTGAGTCGGGACTAGCGGGAGAGACCCAGTACTTC.

This clonotype has just a few counts. The chain joins TRBV21-1 to TRBJ2-5. TRBV21-1 is labeled a pseudogene. The CDR3 spans 14 residues. CDR3 in DNA: TGTGCCAGCCAAAAATTACGAGGAAAGGAGACCCAGTACTTC. Protein sequence: CASQKLRGKETQYF.

This clonotype was seen at least ten times. The chain recombines TRBV5-1 with TRBJ1-6; D uncertain. The V and J ends lost 3 bases and 9 bases respectively, with 16 bases between them. CDR1 and CDR2 (germline): SGHRS, YFSETQ. The CDR3 sequence is 15 residues long. The CDR3 DNA follows: TGCGCCAGCAGCTCCGGCGGCGGGCTGACTTCACCCCTCCACTTT. Protein product: CASSSGGGLTSPLHF. The whole variable domain, remainder taken from reference TRBV5-1 and TRBJ1-6, is KAGVTQTPRYLIKTRGQQVTLSCSPISGHRSVSWYQQTPGQGLQFLFEYFSETQRNKGNFPGRFSGRQFSNSRSEMNVSTLELGDSALYLCASSSGGGLTSPLHFGNGTRLTVT.

This chain uses TRBV2 with TRBJ2-7, with TRBD2 matching 11 bases. Germline-derived CDR1 and CDR2 are SNHLY and FYNNEI. V dropped 7 bases and J dropped 7; count of bases not matched to a gene: 6. This CDR3 has 13 amino acids. The CDR3 spells CASMVAGGLEQYF. CDR3 nucleotide sequence: TGTGCCAGCATGGTAGCGGGAGGGCTAGAGCAGTACTTC.

The chain joins TRBV7-3 to TRBJ2-3; a weak D match, TRBD2 (7 bases). The CDR3 contains 19 residues. The V end lost 3 bases, the J end lost 0 bases, and 22 bases lay between the germline ends. Per the germline V gene, CDR1 is SGHTA and CDR2 is FQGTGA. This CDR3 reads CASSLRFAGVRGSTDTQYF. The CDR3 DNA follows: TGTGCCAGCAGCTTGCGTTTTGCGGGAGTAAGGGGGAGCACAGATACGCAGTATTTT. Variable domain in full (rest from reference TRBV7-3 and TRBJ2-3): GAGVSQTPSNKVTEKGKYVELRCDPISGHTALYWYRQSLGQGPEFLIYFQGTGAADDSGLPNDRFFAVRPEGSVSTLKIQRTERGDSAVYLCASSLRFAGVRGSTDTQYFGPGTRLTVL.

The J gene is TRBJ2-7, the V gene TRBV29-1; 8 bases map to TRBD1. The CDR3 totals 13 residues. V was pared by 6 bases and J by 2 bases, with 6 bases of the junction left unmatched. Per the germline V gene, CDR1 is SQVTM and CDR2 is ANQGSEA. This chain's CDR3 is CSVRTGLTYEQYF. The CDR3, as DNA: TGCAGCGTGCGGACAGGGCTTACCTACGAGCAGTACTTC.

This clonotype was recorded at least ten times. The rearrangement uses TRBV2 and TRBJ2-7, with D possibly TRBD2 on 5 matching bases. Trimming shortened V by 4 bases and J by 0 bases, and 7 bases separated the two germline ends. CDR1 SNHLY and CDR2 FYNNEI come from the germline V gene. This CDR3 region has 13 residues. The CDR3 sequence is CASSVRASYEQYF. The CDR3 DNA reads TGTGCCAGCAGTGTGCGGGCCTCCTACGAGCAGTACTTC. The complete variable domain, with remaining parts taken from reference TRBV2 and TRBJ2-7, reads EPEVTQTPSHQVTQMGQEVILRCVPISNHLYFYWYRQILGQKVEFLVSFYNNEISEKSEIFDDQFSVERPDGSNFTLKIRSTKLEDSAMYFCASSVRASYEQYFGPGTRLTVT.

This clonotype came up a few times. This chain links TRBV28 with TRBJ2-1, with D unresolved. With the DNA end fitting TRBJ2-7 better, the J assignment may be wrong. CDR3 length: 14 residues. Germline values: CDR1 MDHEN, CDR2 SYDVKM. CDR3 DNA: TGTGCCAGCAGTCCTGGACGGGCTGCTCGCGAGCAGTACTTC. Residues: CASSPGRAAREQYF.

This clonotype was seen a few times. This chain connects TRBV4-1 to TRBJ2-3; perhaps TRBD2 as D (5 bases). Germline assignment: CDR1 MGHRA and CDR2 YSYEKL. V dropped 0 bases and J dropped 2 bases, with 6 bases sitting between them. The CDR3 loop spans 14 amino acids. The DNA for the CDR3 is TGCGCCAGCAGCCAAGACGGGAACACAGATACGCAGTATTTT. Translated: CASSQDGNTDTQYF.

This clonotype was seen many times. This rearrangement joins TRBV5-1 to TRBJ2-1; 11 bases align to TRBD2. Germline assignment: CDR1 SGHRS and CDR2 YFSETQ. J was trimmed by 2 bases and V by 0 bases; bases with no gene match: 1. This CDR3 contains 16 residues. The CDR3 nucleotides read TGCGCCAGCAGCTTGGCGACTAGCGGGGCCTACAATGAGCAGTTCTTC. It encodes CASSLATSGAYNEQFF. The variable domain in full, completed from reference TRBV5-1 and TRBJ2-1, reads KAGVTQTPRYLIKTRGQQVTLSCSPISGHRSVSWYQQTPGQGLQFLFEYFSETQRNKGNFPGRFSGRQFSNSRSEMNVSTLELGDSALYLCASSLATSGAYNEQFFGPGTRLTVL.

The rearrangement uses TRBV4-3 and TRBJ2-5; 9 nucleotides align to TRBD1. J lost 11 bases, V lost 3 bases, and 10 bases had no gene match. Germline V gene data show CDR1 as LGHNA and CDR2 as YSLEER. The CDR3 totals 14 residues. The CDR3 spells CASSQSGGQGEQYF. The DNA for the CDR3 is TGCGCCAGCAGCCAGTCAGGGGGACAGGGTGAGCAGTACTTC.

The rearrangement joins TRBV27 to TRBJ1-1; no clear D. This CDR3 has 13 residues. Looked up from germline, CDR1 is MNHEY and CDR2 is SMNVEV (reference sequence). The V and J ends lost 3 bases and 3 bases respectively, with 8 bases between them. In DNA, the CDR3 is TGTGCCAGCAGTTTCGGAGTGCACACTGAAGCTTTCTTT. Its translation is CASSFGVHTEAFF.

This clonotype occurred a few times. The chain links TRBV20-1 to TRBJ2-5; perhaps D is TRBD1 or TRBD2 (5 bases each). CDR3 length: 14 residues. Trimming removed 3 bases at V and 4 bases at J, with 15 bases between. Germline values: CDR1 DFQATT, CDR2 SNEGSKA (reference sequence). The CDR3 DNA reads as TGCAGTGCTAGGGGATGGGGTGGGGGAGAGACCCAGTACTTC. Translating it yields CSARGWGGGETQYF.

This chain joins TRBV7-6 and TRBJ2-5; D might be TRBD1 (6 bases). Between the trimmed V and J ends, which lost 3 bases and 2 bases, there was a span of 10 bases. Germline CDR1 SGHVS, CDR2 FNYEAQ. The CDR3 runs to 14 residues. This chain's CDR3 is CASSFWDIQETQYF. DNA of the CDR3: TGTGCCAGCAGCTTCTGGGACATACAAGAGACCCAGTACTTC.

The CDR3 DNA follows: TGTGCCAGCAGCGTAAGGACAACCTCTAACACCGGGGAGCTGTTTTTT. As protein: CASSVRTTSNTGELFF. The rearrangement uses TRBV9 and TRBJ2-2; possible D gene TRBD1, 5 bases. The CDR3 sequence is 16 residues long. V lost 1 base and J 2 bases, leaving 12 bases between the germline ends. CDR1 SGDLS and CDR2 YYNGEE come from the germline V gene. Full variable domain (outside the CDR3, taken from reference TRBV9 and TRBJ2-2): DSGVTQTPKHLITATGQRVTLRCSPRSGDLSVYWYQQSLDQGLQFLIQYYNGEERAKGNILERFSAQQFPDLHSELNLSSLELGDSALYFCASSVRTTSNTGELFFGEGSRLTVL.